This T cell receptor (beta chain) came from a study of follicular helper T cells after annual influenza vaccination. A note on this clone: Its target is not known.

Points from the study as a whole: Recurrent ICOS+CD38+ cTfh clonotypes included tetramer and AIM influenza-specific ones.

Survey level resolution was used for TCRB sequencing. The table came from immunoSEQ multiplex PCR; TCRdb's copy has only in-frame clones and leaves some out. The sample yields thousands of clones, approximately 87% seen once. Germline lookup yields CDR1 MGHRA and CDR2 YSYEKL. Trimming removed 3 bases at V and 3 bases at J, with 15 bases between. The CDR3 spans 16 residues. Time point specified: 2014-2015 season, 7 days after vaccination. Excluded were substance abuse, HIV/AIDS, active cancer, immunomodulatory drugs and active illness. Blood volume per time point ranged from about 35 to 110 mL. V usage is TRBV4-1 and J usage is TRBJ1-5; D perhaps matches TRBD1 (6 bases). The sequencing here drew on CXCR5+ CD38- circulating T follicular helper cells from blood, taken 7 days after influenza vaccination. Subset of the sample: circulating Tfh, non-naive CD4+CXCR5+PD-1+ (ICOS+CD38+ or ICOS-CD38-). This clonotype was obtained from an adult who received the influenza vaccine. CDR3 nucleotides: TGCGCCAGCAGCCATGCCGACAGGAGGGACAATCAGCCCCAGCATTTT. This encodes CASSHADRRDNQPQHF.